Below are 17 T cell receptor beta chains sequenced from a single sample in a study of cytomegalovirus exposure and HLA in healthy donors. Researchers ran the PCR with 60 Vbeta and 13 Jbeta primers. Repertoires were generated with immunoSEQ multiplex PCR, while TCRdb's copy carries only in-frame clones and drops some. The sample has tens of thousands of clones, approximately 70% seen once. Material for sequencing was PBMCs. These receptors were obtained from a man younger than 45 in good health and CMV-seronegative.

The chain carries TRBV10-3 and TRBJ2-1; D gene ambiguous. The CDR3 runs 12 residues. V was trimmed by 3 bases and J by 4 bases, leaving 4 bases between them. The V gene's germline CDR1 is ENHRY and CDR2 SYGVKD. The CDR3 nucleotides read TGTGCCATCAGTGACCCGTACAATGAGCAGTTCTTC. Residues: CAISDPYNEQFF.

This sequence joins TRBV28 and TRBJ2-7, with D maybe TRBD1 (5 bases). V shed 5 bases and J shed 4 bases, with 9 bases lying between them. The CDR3 contains 12 residues. The germline CDR1 and CDR2 sequences are MDHEN and SYDVKM. The CDR3 DNA follows: TGTGCCAGCAGTGGCAGGGCTTACGAGCAGTACTTC. Encoded protein: CASSGRAYEQYF.

This clone was seen once. V gene TRBV29-1 combines with J gene TRBJ2-5; TRBD1 matches 11 bases. Germline CDR1 reads SQVTM; CDR2 reads ANQGSEA. The CDR3 totals 14 residues. V was pared by 6 bases and J by 4 bases, with 7 bases of the junction left unmatched. In nucleotides, the CDR3 is TGCAGCGTCACTAGGACAGGGGGCGTAGAGACCCAGTACTTC. Protein sequence: CSVTRTGGVETQYF.

This clone appeared a single time. This chain uses TRBV7-9 with TRBJ2-5, with a possible D match to TRBD1 (6 bases). V was pared by 6 bases and J by 1 base, with 9 bases between. The CDR3 loop spans 13 amino acids. The germline V gene has CDR1 SEHNR and CDR2 FQNEAQ (reference sequence). CDR3 in DNA: TGTGCCAGCAGTAGGACAGCCCAAGAGACCCAGTACTTC. Its translation is CASSRTAQETQYF.

The V call is TRBV4-1, the J call TRBJ2-1; D is possibly TRBD2 (7 bases). V lost 4 bases and J lost 4, with 20 bases in between. The CDR3 extends over 17 amino acids. In germline, CDR1 is MGHRA, CDR2 YSYEKL. The CDR3 nucleotides read TGCGCCAGCAGCCTTGGGGGGGGCAGAACAATTTACAATGAGCAGTTCTTC. It specifies CASSLGGGRTIYNEQFF.

This chain connects TRBV4-1 to TRBJ2-3; D uncertain. This CDR3 contains 13 residues. V lost 2 bases, J lost 4 bases, and 7 bases lay in between. The V gene's germline CDR1 is MGHRA and CDR2 YSYEKL. CDR3 residues: CASSQQEADTQYF. The CDR3 nucleotides read TGCGCCAGCAGCCAACAGGAAGCAGATACGCAGTATTTT.

This chain links TRBV29-1 with TRBJ1-1; D not resolved. This CDR3 comprises 14 residues. V lost 4 bases to trimming and J lost 5 bases, with 17 bases between them. Germline loops: CDR1 SQVTM, CDR2 ANQGSEA. The CDR3 region has the DNA TGCAGCGTTGGTGGGAGGGAAGGAGAAACTGAAGCTTTCTTT. Encoded protein: CSVGGREGETEAFF.

V gene TRBV5-1 combines with J gene TRBJ2-7; TRBD1 matches 12 bases. CDR1 is SGHRS and CDR2 is YFSETQ in the germline V gene. The CDR3 totals 16 residues. V dropped 4 bases and J dropped 7; count of bases not matched to a gene: 12. The CDR3 loop is CASSHLQGQGAGEQYF. Written as DNA, the CDR3 is TGCGCCAGCAGCCACCTCCAGGGACAGGGGGCCGGGGAGCAGTACTTC.

Only one count was recorded for this clone. The genes are TRBV6-1 and TRBJ2-2; 10 nucleotides align to TRBD2. Germline CDR1 and CDR2: MNHNS and SASEGT. V trimming: 2 bases; J trimming: 3 bases; junction bases outside the gene matches: 0. The CDR3 contains 15 residues. CDR3 loop: CASSELAGDTGELFF. DNA of the CDR3: TGTGCCAGCAGTGAACTAGCGGGAGACACCGGGGAGCTGTTTTTT.

CDR3 loop: CASTRDRESPLHF. The CDR3 DNA is TGTGCCAGCACCCGGGACAGGGAATCACCCCTCCACTTT. V is TRBV28 and J is TRBJ1-6, with 9 bases identical to TRBD1. With 7 bases clipped from V and 10 bases from J, the junction kept 5 bases outside the gene matches. The CDR3 is made up of 13 amino acids. Germline loops: CDR1 MDHEN, CDR2 SYDVKM.

This clone was detected only once. This rearrangement joins TRBV29-1 to TRBJ1-1; D may be TRBD1 (6 bases). V was shortened by 6 bases and J by 1 base, with 12 bases between the two germline ends. Germline V gene sequence: CDR1 SQVTM, CDR2 ANQGSEA. The CDR3 covers 13 residues. CDR3: CSVIRQANTEAFF. CDR3 nucleotide sequence: TGCAGCGTGATTAGACAGGCGAACACTGAAGCTTTCTTT.

V usage is TRBV4-2 and J usage is TRBJ2-1, with no clear D. V dropped 0 bases and J dropped 0 bases, with 6 bases sitting between them. The germline V gene encodes CDR1 LGHNA and CDR2 YNFKEQ. The CDR3 is made up of 15 amino acids. The CDR3 coding sequence is TGTGCCAGCAGCCAAGACTTTAGCTCCTACAATGAGCAGTTCTTC. Its protein is CASSQDFSSYNEQFF.

In this sample, this clone turned up a few times. The chain joins TRBV4-3 to TRBJ2-4, with D maybe TRBD2 (6 bases). The CDR3 contains 15 residues. With 3 bases removed from V and 8 bases from J, the gap between germline ends came to 17 bases. The germline V gene encodes CDR1 LGHNA and CDR2 YSLEER. Here the CDR3 reads CASSQLASRRDIQYF. The CDR3 DNA follows: TGCGCCAGCAGCCAGTTAGCGAGTCGGAGGGACATTCAGTACTTC.

The chain recombines TRBV7-2 with TRBJ1-2; the match to TRBD1 covers 7 bases. The J segment lost 4 bases and the V segment lost 1 base, leaving 3 bases of the junction unmatched. Germline V CDR1 and CDR2: SGHTA, FQGNSA. CDR3 length: 14 residues. The CDR3: CASSLGQGGYGYTF. In DNA, the CDR3 is TGTGCCAGCAGCTTAGGACAGGGTGGCTATGGCTACACCTTC.

The rearrangement joins TRBV14 to TRBJ2-1; TRBD2 is a possible D gene (5 bases). Trimming pared 2 bases from V and 4 bases from J, leaving 9 bases between. Germline values: CDR1 SGHDN, CDR2 FVKESK. The CDR3 totals 14 residues. The CDR3 sequence: CASSQLLVYNEQFF. The CDR3 region has the DNA TGTGCCAGCAGCCAACTACTAGTTTACAATGAGCAGTTCTTC.

CDR3: CASSIIVREKLFF. The CDR3 nucleotides read TGTGCCAGTAGTATAATTGTACGGGAAAAACTGTTTTTT. This rearrangement joins TRBV19 to TRBJ1-4; D gene ambiguous. Trimming removed 2 bases at V and 8 bases at J, with 9 bases between. The CDR3 loop spans 13 amino acids. In germline, CDR1 is LNHDA, CDR2 SQIVND (reference sequence).

The genes are TRBV5-1 and TRBJ2-3, with 8 bases fitting TRBD1. The CDR3 sequence is 14 residues long. Germline V gene sequence: CDR1 SGHRS, CDR2 YFSETQ. V shed 3 bases, J shed 1 base, and the junction held 1 base outside the gene matches. The CDR3 bases are TGCGCCAGCAGCTCACAGGGGGGCACAGATACGCAGTATTTT. This gives the protein CASSSQGGTDTQYF.